This T cell receptor (beta chain) was sequenced in a study of shared clonotypes between healthy human individuals. Unmatched junction bases numbered 7, after V lost 4 bases and J lost 6 bases. The CDR3 length is 15 residues. Germline V gene sequence: CDR1 MNHEY, CDR2 SMNVEV (reference sequence). Sequencing was performed with immunoSEQ multiplex PCR; in TCRdb, only in-frame clones are kept and a portion is missing. The table has 400,000 to 600,000 clones, around 79% seen once. Sequenced material: PBMCs. This TCR was recovered from a woman between 35 and 50 years old in good health. Some clones in this sample may be carry-over from other donors' samples. V usage is TRBV27 and J usage is TRBJ1-1; 11 positions match TRBD1. The CDR3 DNA reads as TGTGCCAGCAGTTCACCGGGACAGGGGGTCCCTGAAGCTTTCTTT. Protein product: CASSSPGQGVPEAFF.